Below, 26 T cell receptor beta chains from the same sample are listed, as sequenced in a study of monozygotic twins with inflammatory bowel disease. For each CDR3 protein, TCRdb gives one entry from its re-call of the 5' RACE reads, without DNA. The sample includes over 120,000 distinct CDR3 sequences. Sequencing used blood. The receptors derive from a human donor with ulcerative colitis or Crohn's disease, or a healthy co-twin of an affected twin (not recorded which).

The chain couples TRBV20-1 to TRBJ2-3; TCRdb's assignment of TRBD2 cannot be checked, as there is no DNA. The CDR3 runs to 15 residues. Germline V CDR1 and CDR2: DFQATT, SNEGSKA (reference sequence). CDR3: CSATGTSGSPDTQYF.

The V gene is TRBV5-1, the J gene TRBJ2-1; TCRdb proposes TRBD2, but this gene call is untestable without DNA. The V gene's germline CDR1 is SGHRS and CDR2 YFSETQ. The CDR3 runs 17 residues. CDR3 sequence: CASSLAGLAGSYNEQFF. Full variable domain (outside the CDR3, taken from reference TRBV5-1 and TRBJ2-1): KAGVTQTPRYLIKTRGQQVTLSCSPISGHRSVSWYQQTPGQGLQFLFEYFSETQRNKGNFPGRFSGRQFSNSRSEMNVSTLELGDSALYLCASSLAGLAGSYNEQFFGPGTRLTVL.

This sequence joins TRBV7-7 and TRBJ2-1; TCRdb returns TRBD1, unconfirmable since there is no DNA. This CDR3 region has 13 residues. CDR1 and CDR2 from the germline V gene are SSHAT and FNYEAQ (reference sequence). CDR3 sequence reads: CASSFNRGDEQFF.

V gene TRBV11-2 combines with J gene TRBJ1-3. Germline V gene sequence: CDR1 SGHAT, CDR2 FQNNGV. The CDR3 runs to 14 residues. CDR3 residues: CASSLGVPGNTIYF.

This sequence joins TRBV5-1 and TRBJ1-4; TCRdb's D gene call, TRBD1, goes unchecked for lack of DNA. The CDR3 is 15 residues long. Germline assignment: CDR1 SGHRS and CDR2 YFSETQ. CDR3 sequence: CASSPYTGPNEKLFF.

The J gene is TRBJ2-5, the V gene TRBV7-9. Germline CDR1 is SEHNR and CDR2 is FQNEAQ (reference sequence). This CDR3 has 14 residues. The CDR3 loop is CASSFKLMWETQYF.

CDR3 in amino acids: CASSLSGNTIYF. The chain uses TRBV5-1 and TRBJ1-3. CDR3 size: 12 residues. Germline loops: CDR1 SGHRS, CDR2 YFSETQ.

The rearrangement links TRBV6-1 to TRBJ1-2. Germline V lookup: CDR1 MNHNS, CDR2 SASEGT. This CDR3 comprises 13 residues. This CDR3 reads CASNPRFRDGYTF.

The J gene is TRBJ2-7, the V gene TRBV29-1. In germline, CDR1 is SQVTM, CDR2 ANQGSEA. This CDR3 comprises 12 residues. CDR3 sequence reads: CSVEWGSYEQYF.

This rearrangement joins TRBV11-3 to TRBJ1-5; absent DNA, TCRdb's TRBD1 call cannot be checked. The length of the CDR3 is 17 residues. Germline CDR1 and CDR2: SGHNT and YENEEA. This CDR3 reads CASSLVGAGCGNQPQHF.

The rearrangement joins TRBV13 to TRBJ2-5; checking the TCRdb D call of TRBD1 is not possible without DNA. CDR3 size: 16 residues. The germline V gene encodes CDR1 PRHDT and CDR2 FYEKMQ (reference sequence). This CDR3 is CASSLQGDRGKETQYF.

This chain links TRBV27 with TRBJ2-7; TCRdb selects TRBD2, and the lack of DNA leaves this call unchecked. This CDR3 comprises 14 residues. Per the germline V gene, CDR1 is MNHEY and CDR2 is SMNVEV (reference sequence). CDR3 region: CASRKTSGSYEQYF.

This sequence joins TRBV5-1 and TRBJ2-7; TCRdb picks TRBD1, but there is no DNA to check that call. CDR3 size: 17 residues. CDR1 is SGHRS and CDR2 is YFSETQ in the germline V gene. CDR3 amino acids: CASSLITPGPQSWEQYF.

The chain combines TRBV7-3 with TRBJ2-5; TCRdb's assignment of TRBD2 cannot be checked, as there is no DNA. The CDR3 is made up of 15 amino acids. The V gene's germline CDR1 is SGHTA and CDR2 FQGTGA. CDR3 protein: CVSSLNPSGQETQYF.

The genes are TRBV12-3 or TRBV12-4 and TRBJ2-7. The CDR3 is made up of 12 amino acids. The CDR3 reads CASSLAGVEQYF.

This rearrangement joins TRBV7-9 to TRBJ2-7; TCRdb returns TRBD2, unconfirmable since there is no DNA. Germline V CDR1 and CDR2: SEHNR, FQNEAQ (reference sequence). This CDR3 region has 13 residues. CDR3 sequence reads: CASSLPWDEEQYF.

The chain combines TRBV30 with TRBJ2-6; the TCRdb call, TRBD1, lacks DNA for checking. Looked up from germline, CDR1 is GTSNPN and CDR2 is SVGIG (reference sequence). The CDR3 is 19 amino acids. The CDR3 loop reads CAWSKRTGLGSPGANVLTF.

CDR3 in amino acids: CASSQVPYQETQYF. The chain couples TRBV3-1 to TRBJ2-5. Germline V CDR1 and CDR2: LGHDT, YNNKEL (reference sequence). This CDR3 is built from 14 residues.

The gene calls are TRBV7-9 and TRBJ2-1. Per the germline V gene, CDR1 is SEHNR and CDR2 is FQNEAQ (reference sequence). The CDR3 runs to 13 residues. The chain's CDR3 is CASSSDTYNEQFF.

The genes are TRBV5-1 and TRBJ1-2. This CDR3 has 15 residues. Germline values: CDR1 SGHRS, CDR2 YFSETQ. CDR3: CASSGGDPQSISYTF.

V and J are TRBV7-2 and TRBJ1-1. CDR3 length: 15 residues. Germline assignment: CDR1 SGHTA and CDR2 FQGNSA. CDR3 residues: CASSFPAGARTEAFF.

The chain carries TRBV7-2 and TRBJ2-5. This CDR3 comprises 13 residues. The germline CDR1 and CDR2 sequences are SGHTA and FQGNSA. The CDR3 sequence is CASRDTRKEAQYF.

V gene TRBV12-3 or TRBV12-4 combines with J gene TRBJ2-7; TCRdb reports TRBD1, a call that lacks DNA to check it against. There are 15 residues in the CDR3. This CDR3 is CASSPRGALLYEQYF.

CDR3 loop: CASILPRDDYGYTF. This chain uses TRBV6-1 with TRBJ1-2; the TCRdb D gene call, TRBD1, has no DNA to confirm it. This CDR3 region has 14 residues. Germline V CDR1 and CDR2: MNHNS, SASEGT.

The chain joins TRBV20-1 to TRBJ2-2; without DNA, the TCRdb call of TRBD1 cannot be checked. Germline V gene data show CDR1 as DFQATT and CDR2 as SNEGSKA (reference sequence). This CDR3 region has 14 residues. The CDR3 sequence: CSARRGANTGELFF.

The V gene is TRBV24-1, the J gene TRBJ2-1; TCRdb's D gene call, TRBD2, goes unchecked for lack of DNA. The CDR3 loop spans 15 amino acids. Per the germline V gene, CDR1 is KGHDR and CDR2 is SFDVKD. The CDR3: CATSDPRTSSDEQFF.